These 20 T cell receptor beta chains share one sample of origin, sequenced in a study of cytomegalovirus exposure and HLA in healthy donors. The primer mix had 60 Vbeta and 13 Jbeta primers. The method was immunoSEQ multiplex PCR; TCRdb's version includes in-frame clones alone and lacks a portion of them. The sample carries some 160,000 clones, over 70% recorded once. The sequenced material came from PBMCs. These TCRs come from a woman in her forties or fifties in good health and CMV-seronegative.

This clone was seen just once. The chain has TRBV5-1 and TRBJ1-4; a possible D gene is TRBD1 (5 bases). Germline V CDR1 and CDR2: SGHRS, YFSETQ. Between the trimmed V and J ends, which lost 5 bases and 2 bases, there was a span of 10 bases. The CDR3 totals 14 residues. CDR3 loop: CASSSDTTNEKLFF. The CDR3 DNA reads as TGCGCCAGCAGTTCGGACACTACTAATGAAAAACTGTTTTTT. Variable domain in full (rest from reference TRBV5-1 and TRBJ1-4): KAGVTQTPRYLIKTRGQQVTLSCSPISGHRSVSWYQQTPGQGLQFLFEYFSETQRNKGNFPGRFSGRQFSNSRSEMNVSTLELGDSALYLCASSSDTTNEKLFFGSGTQLSVL.

This clone has a handful of counts. The CDR3 coding sequence is TGTGCCATCAGTGATGCCCCCATGGGGGGGTCAGATACGCAGTATTTT. Amino acid sequence: CAISDAPMGGSDTQYF. The J gene is TRBJ2-3, the V gene TRBV10-3, with 7 bases that match TRBD2. J gave up 4 bases and V 3 bases, and 10 bases lay outside the gene matches. Germline V gives CDR1 ENHRY, CDR2 SYGVKD. The CDR3 is 16 amino acids.

The CDR3 region has the DNA TGCGCCAGCAGCCAAGGTCGGGCTAGCGGGAGATACGAGCAGTACTTC. Protein sequence: CASSQGRASGRYEQYF. The V and J genes are TRBV4-1 and TRBJ2-7; 10 positions match TRBD2. The germline V gene has CDR1 MGHRA and CDR2 YSYEKL. The junction had 7 bases not matched to a gene; V was cut back by 1 base and J by 4 bases. The CDR3 extends over 16 amino acids.

The V call is TRBV28, the J call TRBJ2-3, with D hard to call. CDR1 is MDHEN and CDR2 is SYDVKM in the germline V gene. Trimming left V 7 bases short and J 1 base short, with 12 bases between. The CDR3 totals 14 residues. CDR3 loop: CASTTPSGTDTQYF. The CDR3 DNA sequence: TGTGCCAGCACTACCCCCTCGGGCACAGATACGCAGTATTTT.

The chain recombines TRBV11-1 with TRBJ2-2; 8 positions match TRBD2. This CDR3 has 15 amino acids. Germline V gene data show CDR1 as SGHAT and CDR2 as FQDESV (reference sequence). V shed 2 bases and J 3 bases; nucleotides not matched to a gene: 2. CDR3 DNA sequence: TGTGCCAGCAGCTTACGGCGGGAGGACACCGGGGAGCTGTTTTTT. The encoded protein is CASSLRREDTGELFF.

In its sample, this clone was seen a few times. J is TRBJ1-5 and V is TRBV28; D remains ambiguous. The V end lost 5 bases, the J end lost 7 bases, and 3 bases lay between the germline ends. Germline V gene lookup returns CDR1 MDHEN and CDR2 SYDVKM. CDR3 length equals 10 residues. The CDR3 nucleotides read TGTGCCAGCAGTACACAGCCCCAGCATTTT. This encodes CASSTQPQHF.

The rearrangement joins TRBV7-9 to TRBJ2-7; 9 bases line up with TRBD2. Looked up from germline, CDR1 is SEHNR and CDR2 is FQNEAQ (reference sequence). Trimming at V came to 4 bases and at J to 3 bases, leaving 7 bases not matched to a gene. The CDR3 has 15 amino acids. CDR3 amino acids: CASSSTGTSLYEQYF. The CDR3 region has the DNA TGTGCCAGCAGCTCGACCGGGACTAGCCTCTACGAGCAGTACTTC.

CDR3 nucleotides: TGTGCCAGCAGCTTAAACAGGGTAACTACCAAAAACATTCAGTACTTC. Protein: CASSLNRVTTKNIQYF. The chain has TRBV5-8 and TRBJ2-4; TRBD1 might be the D (6 bases). The CDR3 covers 16 residues. Trimming stripped 2 bases from V and 2 bases from J, with 14 bases between. The germline V gene has CDR1 SGHTS and CDR2 YDEGEE.

This clone was seen only once. V is TRBV19 and J is TRBJ1-5; 9 bases match TRBD1. The V gene end was trimmed by 6 bases and the J gene end by 5 bases; junction bases not matched to a gene: 5. The CDR3 covers 14 residues. CDR1 LNHDA and CDR2 SQIVND come from the germline V gene (reference sequence). In nucleotides, the CDR3 is TGTGCCAGTAGCGACAGGGGGGGATATCAGCCCCAGCATTTT. The encoded protein is CASSDRGGYQPQHF.

The chain combines TRBV28 with TRBJ2-3, with D tentatively TRBD1 (6 bases). The V end was cut by 3 bases, the J end by 6 bases, with 16 bases between. This CDR3 region has 15 residues. Germline V lookup: CDR1 MDHEN, CDR2 SYDVKM. The CDR3: CASSFSGAPMDTQYF. CDR3 sequence (DNA): TGTGCCAGCAGTTTTTCAGGGGCCCCCATGGATACGCAGTATTTT.

The chain uses TRBV28 and TRBJ1-2; TRBD1 agrees at 8 bases. The germline gives CDR1 MDHEN, CDR2 SYDVKM. Losses at the gene ends were 6 bases for V and 0 bases for J; bases not matched to a gene: 6. The CDR3 loop spans 15 amino acids. The CDR3 sequence is CASSAGDRTNYGYTF. DNA of the CDR3: TGTGCCAGCAGCGCAGGGGACAGGACTAACTATGGCTACACCTTC.

The chain carries TRBV7-8 and TRBJ1-4; possibly TRBD1 for D (6 bases). The CDR3 is made up of 15 amino acids. Germline V gene lookup returns CDR1 SGHVS and CDR2 FQNEAQ. The ends were cut back, 2 bases at V and 7 bases at J, with 14 bases in the middle. CDR3 DNA: TGTGCCAGCAGCTTATCTCTGGGGGGGGCTGAAAAACTGTTTTTT. It encodes CASSLSLGGAEKLFF.

V gene TRBV2 combines with J gene TRBJ1-1, with D tentatively TRBD1 (5 bases). The CDR3 contains 15 residues. Germline values: CDR1 SNHLY, CDR2 FYNNEI. The V end was cut by 1 base, the J end by 7 bases, with 16 bases between. This CDR3 reads CASSEEPRAEIEAFF. CDR3 sequence (DNA): TGTGCCAGCAGTGAAGAGCCCAGGGCGGAAATTGAAGCTTTCTTT.

The chain has TRBV7-2 and TRBJ2-7; 9 positions agree with TRBD1. The CDR3 is 16 residues long. With V trimmed by 2 bases and J by 6 bases, 11 bases remained unmatched. Germline CDR1 SGHTA, CDR2 FQGNSA. CDR3 coding DNA: TGTGCCAGCAGCTTACCAGGACAGGGGACGAGGGGCGAGCAGTACTTC. Protein product: CASSLPGQGTRGEQYF.

The chain has TRBV5-6 and TRBJ1-1, with no clear D. CDR3 size: 14 residues. Germline assignment: CDR1 SGHDT and CDR2 YYEEEE. Trimming shortened V by 0 bases and J by 10 bases, and 16 bases separated the two germline ends. The CDR3 reads CASSLGAGDEGAFF. The CDR3 DNA reads as TGTGCCAGCAGCTTGGGGGCAGGCGATGAGGGAGCTTTCTTT.

The rearrangement joins TRBV4-1 to TRBJ2-7, with TRBD2 matching over 13 bases. CDR1 and CDR2 from the germline V gene are MGHRA and YSYEKL. Germline trimming cut 4 bases from V and 0 bases from J; bases unmatched to any gene: 6. The CDR3 has 17 amino acids. CDR3 amino acids: CASSPTSGRRSSYEQYF. In nucleotides, the CDR3 is TGCGCCAGCAGCCCGACTAGCGGGAGGAGGAGCTCCTACGAGCAGTACTTC.

The chain recombines TRBV28 with TRBJ2-2; 8 bases align to TRBD1. CDR1 MDHEN and CDR2 SYDVKM come from the germline V gene. J gave up 5 bases and V 5 bases, and 7 bases lay outside the gene matches. The CDR3 loop spans 15 amino acids. The CDR3 reads CASSPRQGRTGELFF. As DNA, the CDR3 is TGTGCCAGCAGTCCCCGACAGGGGAGGACCGGGGAGCTGTTTTTT. Combining the CDR3 with reference TRBV28 and TRBJ2-2 gives the whole variable domain DVKVTQSSRYLVKRTGEKVFLECVQDMDHENMFWYRQDPGLGLRLIYFSYDVKMKEKGDIPEGYSVSREKKERFSLILESASTNQTSMYLCASSPRQGRTGELFFGEGSRLTVL.

The chain joins TRBV19 to TRBJ2-5; TRBD2 is a possible D gene (6 bases). The germline CDR1 and CDR2 sequences are LNHDA and SQIVND (reference sequence). This CDR3 has 13 residues. V was cut by 3 bases and J by 5 bases, with 10 bases left in between. The CDR3 region has the DNA TGTGCCAGTAGTATCACGGCGGGGGAGACCCAGTACTTC. Translating gives CASSITAGETQYF.

V gene TRBV6-5 combines with J gene TRBJ1-3; 7 bases map to TRBD1. CDR1 and CDR2 from the germline V gene are MNHEY and SVGAGI. The CDR3 contains 13 residues. The ends lost 6 bases at V and 4 bases at J; junction bases unmatched: 3. CDR3 amino acids: CASSTGVGNTIYF. In DNA, the CDR3 is TGTGCCAGCAGCACAGGGGTAGGAAACACCATATATTTT.

V is TRBV18 and J is TRBJ2-7; D uncertain. The germline V and J ends were trimmed by 0 bases and 5 bases, with 17 bases remaining between them. The CDR3 has 16 residues. Germline assignment: CDR1 KGHSH and CDR2 LQKENI. Written as DNA, the CDR3 is TGTGCCAGCTCACCACCAGAGGTCGAGAGGCAACACGAGCAGTACTTC. This encodes CASSPPEVERQHEQYF.